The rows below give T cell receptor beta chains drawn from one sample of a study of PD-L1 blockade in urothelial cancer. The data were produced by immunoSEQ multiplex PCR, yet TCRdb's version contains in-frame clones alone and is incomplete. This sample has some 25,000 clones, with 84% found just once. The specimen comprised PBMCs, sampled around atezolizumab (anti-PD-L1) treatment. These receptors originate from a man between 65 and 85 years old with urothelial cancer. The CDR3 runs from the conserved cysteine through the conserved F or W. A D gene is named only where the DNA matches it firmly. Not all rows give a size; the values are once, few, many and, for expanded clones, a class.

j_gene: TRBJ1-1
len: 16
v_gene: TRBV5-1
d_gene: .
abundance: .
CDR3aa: CASSLRPQGWDTEAFF
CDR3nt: TGCGCCAGCAGCTTGCGACCCCAGGGGTGGGACACTGAAGCTTTCTTT

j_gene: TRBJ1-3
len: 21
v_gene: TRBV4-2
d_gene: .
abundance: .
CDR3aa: CASSPIYSEEHLFNSGNTIYF
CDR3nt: TGTGCCAGCAGCCCAATTTACTCTGAGGAGCACCTATTCAACTCTGGAAACACCATATATTTT

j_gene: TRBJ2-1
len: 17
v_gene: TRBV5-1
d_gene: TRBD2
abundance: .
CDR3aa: CASSRGLAEADYNEQFF
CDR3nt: TGCGCCAGCTCTCGCGGGCTAGCGGAAGCGGACTACAATGAGCAGTTCTTC

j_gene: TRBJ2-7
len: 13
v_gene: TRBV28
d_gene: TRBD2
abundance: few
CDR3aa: CASSVTGTKISNF
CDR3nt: TGTGCCAGCAGTGTTACCGGGACTAAAATTTCCAACTTC

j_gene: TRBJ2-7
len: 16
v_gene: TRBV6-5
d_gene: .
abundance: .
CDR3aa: CASSYSWTGLTYEQYF
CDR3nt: TGTGCCAGCAGTTACTCGTGGACAGGACTAACCTACGAGCAGTACTTC

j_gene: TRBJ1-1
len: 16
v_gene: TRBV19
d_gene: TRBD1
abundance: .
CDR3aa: CASNNPAGTGSTEAFF
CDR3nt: TGTGCCAGTAACAACCCCGCCGGGACAGGGAGTACTGAAGCTTTCTTT

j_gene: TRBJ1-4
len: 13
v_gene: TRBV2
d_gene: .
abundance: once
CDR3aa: CASTAGRQEKLFF
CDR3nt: TGTGCCAGCACGGCAGGGAGGCAGGAAAAACTGTTTTTT

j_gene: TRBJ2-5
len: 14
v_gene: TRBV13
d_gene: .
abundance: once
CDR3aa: CASSLKQGGETQYF
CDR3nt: TGTGCCAGCAGCTTAAAACAGGGTGGTGAGACCCAGTACTTC

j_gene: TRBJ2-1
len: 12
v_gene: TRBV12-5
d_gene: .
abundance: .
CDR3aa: CASGSENNEQFF
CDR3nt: TGTGCTAGTGGCTCGGAGAACAATGAGCAGTTCTTC

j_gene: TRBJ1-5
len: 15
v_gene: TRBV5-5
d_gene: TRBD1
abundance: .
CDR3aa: CASSLERQGTQPQHF
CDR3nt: TGTGCCAGCAGCTTGGAGAGACAGGGGACCCAGCCCCAGCATTTT

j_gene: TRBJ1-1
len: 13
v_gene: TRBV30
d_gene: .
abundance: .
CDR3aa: CAWSVNEGQAAFF
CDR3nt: TGTGCCTGGAGTGTAAATGAGGGCCAGGCCGCTTTCTTT

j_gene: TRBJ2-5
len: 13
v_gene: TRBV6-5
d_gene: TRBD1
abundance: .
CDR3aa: CASRDRGQETQYF
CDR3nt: TGTGCCAGCAGAGACAGGGGGCAGGAGACCCAGTACTTC

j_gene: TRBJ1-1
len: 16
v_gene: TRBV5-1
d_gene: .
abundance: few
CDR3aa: CASSLGRTGENTEAFF
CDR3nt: TGCGCCAGCAGCCTTGGCAGGACCGGGGAGAACACTGAAGCTTTCTTT

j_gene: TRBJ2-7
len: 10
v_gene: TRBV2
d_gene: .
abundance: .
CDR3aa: CASSDGEQYF
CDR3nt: TGTGCCAGCAGTGACGGCGAGCAGTACTTC

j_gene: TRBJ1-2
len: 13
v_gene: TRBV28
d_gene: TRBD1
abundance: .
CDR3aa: CASSPRGLNGYTF
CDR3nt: TGTGCCAGCAGTCCGAGGGGGCTCAATGGCTACACCTTC

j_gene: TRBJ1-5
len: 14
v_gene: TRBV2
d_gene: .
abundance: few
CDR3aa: CASSPTGINQPQHF
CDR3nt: TGTGCCAGCAGTCCAACCGGGATAAATCAGCCCCAGCATTTT

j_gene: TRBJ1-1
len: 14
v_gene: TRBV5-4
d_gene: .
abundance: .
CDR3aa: CASRNTGGRTEAFF
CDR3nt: TGTGCCAGCAGGAACACAGGCGGGAGGACTGAAGCTTTCTTT

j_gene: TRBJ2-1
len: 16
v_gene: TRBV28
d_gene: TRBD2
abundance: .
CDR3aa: CASSLGAGEAQDEQFF
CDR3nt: TGTGCCAGCAGTCTCGGGGCGGGAGAGGCCCAGGATGAGCAGTTCTTC

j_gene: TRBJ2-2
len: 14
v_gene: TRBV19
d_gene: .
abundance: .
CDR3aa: CASRAQQNTGELFF
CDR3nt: TGTGCCAGTAGAGCGCAACAGAACACCGGGGAGCTGTTTTTT

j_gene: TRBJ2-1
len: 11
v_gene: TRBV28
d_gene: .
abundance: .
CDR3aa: CASSSQGGQFF
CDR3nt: TGTGCCAGCAGTTCTCAGGGGGGCCAGTTCTTC

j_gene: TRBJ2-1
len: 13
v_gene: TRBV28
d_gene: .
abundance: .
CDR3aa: CASTISAYNEQFF
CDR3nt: TGTGCCAGCACCATATCGGCCTACAATGAGCAGTTCTTC

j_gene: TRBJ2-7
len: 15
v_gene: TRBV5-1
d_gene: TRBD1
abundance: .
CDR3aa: CASSPGTGAFHEQYF
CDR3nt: TGCGCCAGCAGCCCTGGGACAGGGGCTTTCCACGAGCAGTACTTC

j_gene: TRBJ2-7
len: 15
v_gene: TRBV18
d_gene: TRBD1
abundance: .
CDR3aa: CASSPPGQGFYEQYF
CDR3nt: TGTGCCAGCTCACCACCGGGACAGGGTTTCTACGAGCAGTACTTC

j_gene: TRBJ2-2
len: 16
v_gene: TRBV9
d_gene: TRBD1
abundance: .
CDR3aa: CASSVGTGDNTGELFF
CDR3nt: TGTGCCAGCAGCGTAGGAACAGGGGATAACACCGGGGAGCTGTTTTTT

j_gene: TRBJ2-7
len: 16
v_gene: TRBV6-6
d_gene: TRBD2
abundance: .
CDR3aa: CASSYSGTSGSYEQYF
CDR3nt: TGTGCCAGCAGTTACTCCGGGACTAGCGGCTCCTACGAGCAGTACTTC

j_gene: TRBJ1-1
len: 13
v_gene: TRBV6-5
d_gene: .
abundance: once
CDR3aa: CASTSNMNTEAFF
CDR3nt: TGTGCCAGCACTTCCAACATGAACACTGAAGCTTTCTTT

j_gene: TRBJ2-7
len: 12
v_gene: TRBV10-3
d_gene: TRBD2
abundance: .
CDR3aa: CAISEYSGTPYF
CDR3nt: TGTGCCATCAGTGAGTATAGCGGGACACCGTACTTC

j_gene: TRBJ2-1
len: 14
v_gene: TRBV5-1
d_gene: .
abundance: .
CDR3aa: CASSLISGYNEQFF
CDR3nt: TGCGCCAGCAGCTTGATAAGCGGGTACAATGAGCAGTTCTTC

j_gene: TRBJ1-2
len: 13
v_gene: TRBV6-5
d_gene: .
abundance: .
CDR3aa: CASSPDRNYGYTF
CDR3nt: TGTGCCAGCAGTCCTGACAGAAACTATGGCTACACCTTC

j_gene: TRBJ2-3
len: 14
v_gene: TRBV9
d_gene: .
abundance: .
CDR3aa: CASSAGSFTDTQYF
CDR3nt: TGTGCCAGCAGCGCCGGGTCCTTCACAGATACGCAGTATTTT

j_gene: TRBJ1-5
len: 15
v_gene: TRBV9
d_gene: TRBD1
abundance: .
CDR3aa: CASSASGTGGQPQHF
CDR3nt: TGTGCCAGCAGCGCTTCCGGGACAGGCGGCCAGCCCCAGCATTTT

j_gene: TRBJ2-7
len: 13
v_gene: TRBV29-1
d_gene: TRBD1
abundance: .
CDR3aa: CSVERDRGYEQYF
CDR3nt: TGCAGCGTTGAAAGGGACAGGGGGTACGAGCAGTACTTC

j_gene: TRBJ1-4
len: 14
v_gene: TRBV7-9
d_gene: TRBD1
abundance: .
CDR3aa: CASSLTGDSEKLFF
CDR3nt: TGTGCCAGCAGCTTAACTGGGGACAGTGAAAAACTGTTTTTT

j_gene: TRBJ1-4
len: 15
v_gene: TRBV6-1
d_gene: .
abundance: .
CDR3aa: CASSREAGVNEKLFF
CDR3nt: TGTGCCAGCAGCCGAGAAGCGGGCGTTAATGAAAAACTGTTTTTT

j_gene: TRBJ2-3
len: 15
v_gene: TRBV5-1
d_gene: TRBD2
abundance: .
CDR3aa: CASSPASGRTDTQYF
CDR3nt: TGCGCCAGCAGCCCGGCTAGCGGGAGGACAGATACGCAGTATTTT

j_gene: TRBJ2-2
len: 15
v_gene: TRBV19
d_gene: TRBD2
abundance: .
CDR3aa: CASSMGGAYTGELFF
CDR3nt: TGTGCCAGTAGTATGGGAGGGGCCTACACCGGGGAGCTGTTTTTT

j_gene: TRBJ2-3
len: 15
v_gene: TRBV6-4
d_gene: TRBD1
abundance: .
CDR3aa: CASSQRQGNTDTQYF
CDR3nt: TGTGCCAGCAGTCAAAGACAGGGAAACACAGATACGCAGTATTTT

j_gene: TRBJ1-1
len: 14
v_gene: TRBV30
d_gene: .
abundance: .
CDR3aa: CAFSIETPNTEAFF
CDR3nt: TGTGCCTTCTCCATCGAGACACCGAACACTGAAGCTTTCTTT

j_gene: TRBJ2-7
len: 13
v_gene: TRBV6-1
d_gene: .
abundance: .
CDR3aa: CASSVATEYEQYF
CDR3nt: TGTGCCAGCAGTGTTGCGACGGAGTACGAGCAGTACTTC